These 5 T cell receptor beta chains came from one sample sequenced in a study of T cell changes during pregnancy in multiple sclerosis. Produced via immunoSEQ multiplex PCR; TCRdb's table is partial and in-frame only. The data contain about 55,000 clones, about 87% of them seen just once; the ten biggest clones take up 0.5% to 0.75%. Sequenced material: CD4+ T cells from peripheral blood mononuclear cells, taken in the first trimester of pregnancy. The receptor source for this set is a female donor with multiple sclerosis, enrolled in a pregnancy study.

The chain combines TRBV30 with TRBJ1-2; TRBD1 might be the D (6 bases). The CDR3 has 11 amino acids. Per germline, CDR1 GTSNPN and CDR2 SVGIG (reference sequence). V lost 4 bases, J lost 3 bases, and 6 bases lay in between. The CDR3 region has the DNA TGTGCCTGGAACAGGGACTATGGCTACACCTTC. This codes for CAWNRDYGYTF.

This chain uses TRBV28 with TRBJ1-1; weak D call: TRBD1 (5 bases). Looked up from germline, CDR1 is MDHEN and CDR2 is SYDVKM. Trimming took 9 bases from V and 1 from J, leaving 6 bases between them. This CDR3 contains 11 residues. CDR3 coding DNA: TGTGCCAGTACAGGGAACACTGAAGCTTTCTTT. Encoded protein: CASTGNTEAFF.

CDR3 nucleotide sequence: TGTGCCAGCAGCTCGAACAGGGTAGGTGAAGCTTTCTTT. Amino acids: CASSSNRVGEAFF. The chain combines TRBV7-2 with TRBJ1-1, with D possibly TRBD1 on 6 matching bases. CDR1 is SGHTA and CDR2 is FQGNSA in the germline V gene. The CDR3 runs 13 residues. With 4 bases removed from V and 7 bases from J, the gap between germline ends came to 13 bases. Full variable domain (rest looked up from reference TRBV7-2 and TRBJ1-1): GAGVSQSPSNKVTEKGKDVELRCDPISGHTALYWYRQSLGQGLEFLIYFQGNSAPDKSGLPSDRFSAERTGGSVSTLTIQRTQQEDSAVYLCASSSNRVGEAFFGQGTRLTVV.

This clone was counted between two and nine times. The chain uses TRBV5-1 and TRBJ1-2; 10 bases match TRBD1. V trimming: 4 bases; J trimming: 1 base; junction bases outside the gene matches: 4. CDR3 length: 15 amino acids. The germline V gene has CDR1 SGHRS and CDR2 YFSETQ. The CDR3 loop reads CASSPTGGSNYGYTF. For the CDR3, the DNA is TGCGCCAGCAGCCCGACAGGGGGCAGTAACTATGGCTACACCTTC. The variable domain in full, with the rest retrieved from reference TRBV5-1 and TRBJ1-2, is KAGVTQTPRYLIKTRGQQVTLSCSPISGHRSVSWYQQTPGQGLQFLFEYFSETQRNKGNFPGRFSGRQFSNSRSEMNVSTLELGDSALYLCASSPTGGSNYGYTFGSGTRLTVV.

With respect to this clone: The junction differs from germline at one of its ends, possibly a read error. V gene TRBV7-2 combines with J gene TRBJ1-2, with a weak D call TRBD1 (5 bases). CDR1 is SGHTA and CDR2 is FQGNSA in the germline V gene. There are 16 residues in the CDR3. CDR3 coding DNA: TGTGCCAGCAGCGTAGCGAGGATAGGGACTGACTATGGCTACACCTTC. Translation: CASSVARIGTDYGYTF.